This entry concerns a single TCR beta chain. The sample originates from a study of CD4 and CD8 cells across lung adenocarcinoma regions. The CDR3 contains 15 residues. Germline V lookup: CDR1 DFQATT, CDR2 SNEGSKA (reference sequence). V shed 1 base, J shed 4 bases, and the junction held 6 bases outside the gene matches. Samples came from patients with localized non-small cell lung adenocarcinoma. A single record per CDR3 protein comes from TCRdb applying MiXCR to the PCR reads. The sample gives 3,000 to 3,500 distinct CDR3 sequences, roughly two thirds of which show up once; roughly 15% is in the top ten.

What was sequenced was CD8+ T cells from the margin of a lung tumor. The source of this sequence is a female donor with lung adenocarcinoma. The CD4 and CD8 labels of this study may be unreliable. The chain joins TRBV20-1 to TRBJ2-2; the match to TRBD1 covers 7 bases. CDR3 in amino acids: CSARGQGSATGELFF. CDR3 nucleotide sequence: TGCAGTGCTAGAGGACAGGGTAGCGCCACCGGGGAGCTGTTTTTT.